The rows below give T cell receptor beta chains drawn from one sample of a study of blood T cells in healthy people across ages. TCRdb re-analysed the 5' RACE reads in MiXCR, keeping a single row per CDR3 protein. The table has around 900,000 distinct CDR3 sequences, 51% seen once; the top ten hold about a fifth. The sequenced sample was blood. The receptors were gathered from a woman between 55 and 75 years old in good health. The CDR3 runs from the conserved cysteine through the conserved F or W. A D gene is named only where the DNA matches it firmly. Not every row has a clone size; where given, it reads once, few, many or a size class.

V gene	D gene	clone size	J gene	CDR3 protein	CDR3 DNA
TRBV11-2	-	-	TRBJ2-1	CASSLVAYGGLSYNEQFF	TGTGCCAGCAGCTTAGTAGCGTATGGCGGTTTATCCTACAATGAGCAGTTCTTC
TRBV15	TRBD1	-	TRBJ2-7	CATSIRTGSPSEQYF	TGTGCCACCAGCATTAGGACAGGGAGCCCTTCCGAGCAGTACTTC
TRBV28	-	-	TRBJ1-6	CASSPPVGGKGSPLHF	TGTGCCAGCAGTCCTCCCGTAGGGGGGAAGGGCTCACCCCTCCACTTT
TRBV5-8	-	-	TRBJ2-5	CASSFLYSDGGIEETQYF	TGTGCCAGCAGCTTCCTCTACAGTGACGGGGGCATTGAAGAGACCCAGTACTTC
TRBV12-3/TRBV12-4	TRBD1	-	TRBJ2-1	CASSSGTGVSDEQFF	TGTGCCAGCAGTTCTGGGACAGGGGTGTCCGATGAGCAGTTCTTC
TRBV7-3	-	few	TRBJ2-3	CASSSISGDTQYF	TGTGCCAGCAGCTCCATATCGGGAGATACGCAGTATTTT
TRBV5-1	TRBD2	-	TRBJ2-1	CASSFWRLAGGVEQFF	TGCGCCAGCAGCTTTTGGAGACTAGCGGGAGGAGTTGAGCAGTTCTTC
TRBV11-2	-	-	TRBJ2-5	CASSPVGHNEQYF	TGTGCCAGCAGCCCAGTGGGGCACAATGAGCAGTACTTC
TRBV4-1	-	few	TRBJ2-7	CASSQVRALSSYEQYF	TGCGCCAGCAGCCAAGTACGGGCCCTAAGCTCCTACGAGCAGTACTTC
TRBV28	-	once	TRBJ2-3	CASTQRIGRTDTQYF	TGTGCCAGCACCCAACGAATTGGCCGCACAGATACGCAGTATTTT
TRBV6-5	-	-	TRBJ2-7	CASTRFMGSYEQYF	TGTGCCAGCACCAGGTTTATGGGCTCCTACGAGCAGTACTTC
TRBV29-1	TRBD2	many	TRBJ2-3	CSGSGTTDTQYF	TGCAGCGGTAGCGGGACGACAGATACGCAGTATTTT
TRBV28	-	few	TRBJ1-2	CASSPTVYGYTF	TGTGCCAGCAGTCCTACGGTCTATGGCTACACCTTC
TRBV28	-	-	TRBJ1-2	CASGYPYGYTF	TGTGCCAGCGGCTATCCCTATGGCTACACCTTC
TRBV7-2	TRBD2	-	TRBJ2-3	CASTSGLAGYVGTDTQYF	TGTGCCAGCACCTCGGGACTAGCGGGATATGTGGGCACAGATACGCAGTATTTT
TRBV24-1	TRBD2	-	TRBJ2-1	CATGDPTSGSNEQFF	TGTGCCACCGGTGATCCGACTAGCGGGAGTAATGAGCAGTTCTTC
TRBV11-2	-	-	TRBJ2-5	CASSLRVDQETQYF	TGTGCCAGCAGCCTCAGGGTAGACCAAGAGACCCAGTACTTC
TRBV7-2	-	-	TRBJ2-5	CASSLGRRRGETQYF	TGTGCCAGCAGCTTAGGGCGCCGACGGGGAGAGACCCAGTACTTC
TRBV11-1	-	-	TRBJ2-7	CASSLAPGAFYEQYF	TGTGCCAGCAGCTTAGCGCCAGGAGCTTTCTACGAGCAGTACTTC
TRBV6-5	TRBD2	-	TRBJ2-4	CASSLTSGSQNIQYF	TGTGCCAGCAGTCTGACTAGCGGGAGTCAAAACATTCAGTACTTC
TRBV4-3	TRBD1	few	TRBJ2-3	CASSREQGDYTDTQYF	TGCGCCAGCAGCCGAGAACAGGGGGATTACACAGATACGCAGTATTTT
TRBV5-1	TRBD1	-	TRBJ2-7	CASGGQGVSYNEQYF	TGCGCCAGCGGGGGACAGGGGGTCTCCTACAATGAGCAGTACTTC
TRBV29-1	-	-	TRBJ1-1	CSVTDRQLYTEAFF	TGCAGCGTTACAGACCGACAGTTATACACTGAAGCTTTCTTT
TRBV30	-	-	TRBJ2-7	CAWSRPAPWEQYF	TGTGCCTGGAGTAGGCCAGCCCCCTGGGAGCAGTACTTC
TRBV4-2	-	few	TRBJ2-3	CASSQGLGLVRYF	TGTGCCAGCAGCCAAGGTTTAGGGCTAGTTCGGTATTTT
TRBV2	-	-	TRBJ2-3	CASRGLTTHRDTQYF	TGTGCCAGCAGGGGACTGACCACCCACCGGGATACGCAGTATTTT
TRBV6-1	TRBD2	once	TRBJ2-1	CASSVRTSGMGSSYNEQFF	TGTGCCAGCAGTGTGCGGACTAGCGGGATGGGATCGTCCTACAATGAGCAGTTCTTC
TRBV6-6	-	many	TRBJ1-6	CASRTGTYSPLHF	TGTGCCAGCAGGACGGGTACTTATTCACCCCTCCACTTT
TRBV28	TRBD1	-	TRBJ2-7	CASSLGPGTGDHEQYF	TGTGCCAGCAGTCTAGGGCCCGGGACAGGGGACCACGAGCAGTACTTC
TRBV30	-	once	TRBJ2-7	CAWGEGYEQYF	TGTGCCTGGGGCGAGGGATACGAGCAGTACTTC
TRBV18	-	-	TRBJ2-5	CASSPPLGRKETQYF	TGTGCCAGCTCACCACCCTTGGGCCGAAAAGAGACCCAGTACTTC
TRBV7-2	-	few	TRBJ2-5	CASSQLGEGGTQYF	TGTGCCAGCAGTCAGCTAGGGGAGGGGGGGACCCAGTACTTC
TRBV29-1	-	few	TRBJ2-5	CSGRHQETQYF	TGCAGCGGGAGACACCAAGAGACCCAGTACTTC
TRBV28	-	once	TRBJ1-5	CASSFYVGGPQPQHF	TGTGCCAGCAGTTTTTATGTGGGAGGCCCCCAGCCCCAGCATTTT
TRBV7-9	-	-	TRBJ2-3	CASSSRDFPDTQYF	TGTGCCAGCAGCTCACGGGACTTCCCAGATACGCAGTATTTT
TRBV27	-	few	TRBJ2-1	CASTRRAQGREYNEQFF	TGTGCCAGCACCCGACGGGCACAGGGTAGGGAGTACAATGAGCAGTTCTTC
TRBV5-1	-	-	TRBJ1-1	CASSLRQASTEAFF	TGCGCCAGCAGCTTGCGACAGGCAAGCACTGAAGCTTTCTTT
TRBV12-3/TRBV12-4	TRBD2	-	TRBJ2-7	CASTLWGGLAGGEQYF	TGTGCCAGCACCCTTTGGGGCGGGTTAGCGGGAGGCGAGCAGTACTTC
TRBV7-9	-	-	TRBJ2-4	CASSSPIYENIQYF	TGTGCCAGCAGCTCCCCGATCTACGAAAACATTCAGTACTTC
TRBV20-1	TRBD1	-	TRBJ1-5	CSALTGGRNQPQHF	TGCAGTGCTCTGACAGGGGGCAGGAATCAGCCCCAGCATTTT
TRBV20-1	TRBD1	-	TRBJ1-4	CSAKQGNEKLFF	TGCAGTGCTAAACAGGGGAATGAAAAACTGTTTTTT
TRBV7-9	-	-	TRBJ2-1	CASSPGTKGEQFF	TGTGCCAGCAGCCCCGGGACCAAGGGTGAGCAGTTCTTC
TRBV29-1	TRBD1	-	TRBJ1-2	CSGETGEYGYTF	TGCAGCGGGGAGACAGGGGAATATGGCTACACCTTC
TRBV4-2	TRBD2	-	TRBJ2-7	CASSQDGLAGYEIASYEQYF	TGTGCCAGCAGCCAAGATGGCCTAGCGGGATACGAGATAGCATCCTACGAGCAGTACTTC
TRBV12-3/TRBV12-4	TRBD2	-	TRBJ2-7	CASHYRAGGPREQYF	TGTGCCAGCCACTACCGAGCGGGAGGGCCTCGTGAGCAGTACTTC
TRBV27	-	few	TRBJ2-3	CASSYPMQYF	TGTGCCAGCAGCTACCCCATGCAGTATTTT
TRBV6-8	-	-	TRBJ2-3	CASSWSPTFTDTQYF	TGTGCCAGCAGTTGGTCTCCTACCTTCACAGATACGCAGTATTTT
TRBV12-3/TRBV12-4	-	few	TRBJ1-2	CASSRNAYGYTF	TGTGCCAGCAGTCGCAACGCTTATGGCTACACCTTC
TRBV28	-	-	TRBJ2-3	CASSPSGTSTDTQYF	TGTGCCAGCAGTCCGAGTGGTACTAGCACAGATACGCAGTATTTT
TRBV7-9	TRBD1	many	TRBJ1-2	CASSLHGGQWNGYTF	TGTGCCAGCAGCCTCCATGGGGGACAGTGGAATGGCTACACCTTC
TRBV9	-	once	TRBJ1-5	CASSVSGMDQPQHF	TGTGCCAGCAGCGTATCAGGGATGGATCAGCCCCAGCATTTT
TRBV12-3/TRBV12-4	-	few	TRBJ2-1	CASSFGLQGDEQFF	TGTGCCAGCAGTTTCGGGCTACAGGGCGATGAGCAGTTCTTC
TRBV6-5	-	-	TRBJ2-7	CASSEGTFYEQYF	TGTGCCAGCAGTGAGGGAACCTTCTACGAGCAGTACTTC
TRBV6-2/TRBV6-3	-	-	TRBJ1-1	CASNPGEGNTEAFF	TGTGCCAGCAATCCAGGTGAAGGGAACACTGAAGCTTTCTTT